This T cell receptor beta chain was profiled in a study of cytomegalovirus exposure and HLA in healthy donors. Study results and limitations: In a later analysis, TCR beta V- and J-gene trimming was associated with a missense DCLRE1C variant.

A note on this clone: Antigen unknown.

The PCR contained 60 Vbeta and 13 Jbeta primers. Data came from immunoSEQ multiplex PCR; TCRdb stores just in-frame clones and leaves some out. The sample lists roughly 280,000 clones; about 66% were seen once. V shed 1 base and J shed 2 bases, with 9 bases lying between them. The CDR3 runs to 14 residues. CDR1 is SGHAT, CDR2 FQDESV, per germline (reference sequence). The source of this sequence is a female donor in good health and CMV-seronegative. Material: PBMCs. The rearrangement links TRBV11-1 to TRBJ2-7; weak D call: TRBD1 (6 bases). DNA of the CDR3: TGTGCCAGCAGCTTAGTGGGGGCTACCTACGAGCAGTACTTC. As protein: CASSLVGATYEQYF.